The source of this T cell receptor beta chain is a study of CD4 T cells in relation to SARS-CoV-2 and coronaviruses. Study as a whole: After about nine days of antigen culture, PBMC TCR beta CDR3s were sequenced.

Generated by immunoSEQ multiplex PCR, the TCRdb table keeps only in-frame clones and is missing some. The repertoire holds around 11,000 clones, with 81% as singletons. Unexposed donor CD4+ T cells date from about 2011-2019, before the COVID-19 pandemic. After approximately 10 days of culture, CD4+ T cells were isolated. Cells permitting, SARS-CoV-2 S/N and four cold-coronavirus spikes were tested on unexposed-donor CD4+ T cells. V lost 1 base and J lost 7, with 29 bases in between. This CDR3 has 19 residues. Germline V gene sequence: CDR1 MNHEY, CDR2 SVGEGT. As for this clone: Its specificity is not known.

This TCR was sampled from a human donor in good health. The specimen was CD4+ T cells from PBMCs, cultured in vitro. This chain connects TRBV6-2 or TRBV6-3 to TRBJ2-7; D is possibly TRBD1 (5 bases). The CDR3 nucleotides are TGTGCCAGCAGTTACTATCCCTCTGCAGAACGGACACCGCTATTTGAGCAGTACTTC. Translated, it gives CASSYYPSAERTPLFEQYF.